Listed below are T cell receptor beta chains from one sample, sequenced in a study of blood T cell repertoires in COVID-19. Assay used: immunoSEQ multiplex PCR; TCRdb lists only in-frame clones, some missing. The sample has under 200,000 clones, about four fifths seen once. Sequenced: PBMCs or T cells enriched from blood (not recorded which). The receptors were gathered from a man in his fifties who had recovered from COVID-19. CDR3s include the opening cysteine and the closing phenylalanine or tryptophan. D genes are given only for firm matches. Some rows have no size entry. The others give once, few or many, or a class for an expanded clone.

>TRBD1|NA|TRBJ2-1|TRBV5-1
CASSMPSPGQDALEFSYNEQFF
TGCGCCAGCAGCATGCCTTCCCCGGGACAGGATGCCCTCGAGTTCTCCTACAATGAGCAGTTCTTC
>NA|once|TRBJ1-1|TRBV23-1
CARVAGALGEAFF
TGCGCCAGAGTTGCAGGGGCGCTCGGTGAAGCTTTCTTT
>TRBD2|NA|TRBJ2-3|TRBV30
CACGGAGGTDTQYF
TGTGCCTGTGGGGGAGCGGGGGGGACAGATACGCAGTATTTT
>TRBD1|NA|TRBJ1-2|TRBV3-1/TRBV3-2
CASSQKDRPTYGYTF
TGTGCCAGCAGCCAAAAGGACAGGCCAACTTATGGCTACACCTTC
>NA|NA|TRBJ1-3|TRBV18
CASSVISSGNTIYF
TGTGCCAGCTCAGTCATCAGCTCTGGAAACACCATATATTTT
>TRBD2|few|TRBJ2-7|TRBV2
CASSWSGLAGDEQYF
TGTGCCAGCAGTTGGTCCGGACTAGCGGGCGACGAGCAGTACTTC
>TRBD1|NA|TRBJ1-3|TRBV5-1
CASSLDRGIGNTIYF
TGCGCCAGCAGCTTGGACAGGGGGATCGGAAACACCATATATTTT
>NA|NA|TRBJ2-7|TRBV7-6
CASSLGARTRPYEQYF
TGTGCCAGCAGCTTAGGTGCCCGTACGCGGCCTTACGAGCAGTACTTC
>NA|NA|TRBJ1-5|TRBV6-5
CASTLRWGAWPQHF
TGTGCCAGCACCTTACGATGGGGAGCGTGGCCCCAGCATTTT
>NA|NA|TRBJ2-1|TRBV7-3
CASSLIGGPYNEQFF
TGTGCCAGCAGCTTAATTGGTGGGCCCTACAATGAGCAGTTCTTC
>TRBD1|NA|TRBJ1-1|TRBV9
CASSVEGTGMTEAFF
TGTGCCAGCAGCGTAGAAGGGACAGGGATGACTGAAGCTTTCTTT
>TRBD2|NA|TRBJ2-2|TRBV6-4
CASSPSGGLGELFF
TGTGCCAGCAGTCCCAGCGGGGGCCTCGGGGAGCTGTTTTTT
>TRBD2|NA|TRBJ2-3|TRBV10-3
CAISESLGGVDTQYF
TGTGCCATCAGTGAGTCGTTGGGAGGGGTGGATACGCAGTATTTT
>TRBD1|NA|TRBJ2-7|TRBV27
CASRLQGADEQYF
TGTGCCAGCAGGTTGCAGGGGGCGGATGAGCAGTACTTC
>NA|NA|TRBJ1-1|TRBV6-5
CASSHKNTEAFF
TGTGCCAGCAGCCACAAGAACACTGAAGCTTTCTTT
>TRBD2|NA|TRBJ2-1|TRBV7-3
CASSLDGGSYNEQFF
TGTGCCAGCAGCTTAGACGGGGGGTCCTACAATGAGCAGTTCTTC
>NA|NA|TRBJ2-3|TRBV28
CASSSAARGMTDTQYF
TGTGCCAGCAGTTCTGCGGCCAGAGGCATGACAGATACGCAGTATTTT
>TRBD1|NA|TRBJ2-2|TRBV19
CASSLVPGQGAAYTGELFF
TGTGCCAGTAGTTTAGTCCCGGGACAGGGGGCGGCGTACACCGGGGAGCTGTTTTTT
>TRBD1|NA|TRBJ1-2|TRBV7-9
CASSLASGQGAYGYTF
TGTGCCAGCAGCTTAGCGTCGGGACAGGGGGCGTATGGCTACACCTTC
>TRBD2|NA|TRBJ2-1|TRBV6-4
CASSTEIAGYNEQFF
TGTGCCAGCAGTACCGAGATAGCGGGGTACAATGAGCAGTTCTTC
>NA|NA|TRBJ2-1|TRBV7-9
CASSTGGYNEQFF
TGTGCCAGCAGCACCGGGGGATACAATGAGCAGTTCTTC
>NA|NA|TRBJ2-2|TRBV4-2
CASSQEASTNTGELFF
TGTGCCAGCAGCCAAGAGGCTAGCACGAACACCGGGGAGCTGTTTTTT
>TRBD1|NA|TRBJ1-2|TRBV2
CASTGQGLGGYTF
TGTGCCAGTACGGGACAGGGCCTCGGCGGCTACACCTTC
>TRBD1|NA|TRBJ1-2|TRBV2
CASSGDRVGYGYTF
TGTGCCAGCAGTGGGGACAGGGTCGGGTATGGCTACACCTTC
>TRBD2|NA|TRBJ2-3|TRBV4-3
CASSQDSLASGAWGTDTQYF
TGCGCCAGCAGCCAAGATTCATTGGCTAGCGGGGCCTGGGGAACAGATACGCAGTATTTT
>TRBD1|NA|TRBJ1-2|TRBV7-9
CASSLSGQGDGYTF
TGTGCCAGCAGCTTAAGCGGACAGGGGGACGGCTACACCTTC
>NA|once|TRBJ2-5|TRBV7-2
CASSLSGPQETQYF
TGTGCCAGCAGCTTATCGGGTCCTCAAGAGACCCAGTACTTC
>NA|NA|TRBJ1-6|TRBV7-6
CASSFRRSGSSYNSPLHF
TGTGCCAGCAGCTTCAGACGGAGTGGGAGCTCCTATAATTCACCCCTCCACTTT
>TRBD1|NA|TRBJ1-2|TRBV18
CASSLRTGWAYGYTF
TGTGCCAGCTCACTCCGGACAGGGTGGGCCTATGGCTACACCTTC
>TRBD2|NA|TRBJ2-3|TRBV4-2
CASSPKRGASDTQYF
TGTGCCAGCAGCCCAAAGCGGGGGGCCTCAGATACGCAGTATTTT
>NA|NA|TRBJ2-1|TRBV7-3
CASRPSLVSNEQFF
TGTGCCAGCAGGCCCTCCCTAGTATCCAATGAGCAGTTCTTC
>NA|NA|TRBJ1-2|TRBV12-3/TRBV12-4
CASSAGAGGYTF
TGTGCCAGCAGTGCAGGGGCAGGTGGCTACACCTTC
>NA|NA|TRBJ1-2|TRBV14
CASSRPSLGPVGAYGYTF
TGTGCCAGCAGCCGCCCCTCTTTGGGGCCAGTAGGGGCCTATGGCTACACCTTC
>NA|few|TRBJ1-2|TRBV4-1
CASSQETGYGYTF
TGCGCCAGCAGCCAAGAGACAGGCTATGGCTACACCTTC
>NA|NA|TRBJ2-5|TRBV4-1
CASSQAGLGWDQETQYF
TGCGCCAGCAGCCAAGCCGGATTGGGCTGGGACCAAGAGACCCAGTACTTC
>NA|NA|TRBJ2-3|TRBV7-2
CASSSSWTNPDTQYF
TGTGCCAGCAGCTCCTCCTGGACAAATCCAGATACGCAGTATTTT